This is a list of T cell receptor beta chains from one sample in a study of control samples from healthy donors and cancer patients. Data came from immunoSEQ multiplex PCR; TCRdb stores just in-frame clones and leaves some out. The sample holds 60,000 to 80,000 clones, roughly 84% seen once. Sequencing was done on a sample of blood. The receptors here all came from a woman between 45 and 65 years old in good health. Both conserved end residues are part of each CDR3. The order of the fields is J gene, V gene, CDR3 protein.

TRBJ2-7,TRBV20-1,CSASWSSGSYEQYF
TRBJ2-7,TRBV11-2,CASSLEGVSQYF
TRBJ2-2,TRBV7-3,CASSNLQGTGELFF
TRBJ2-2,TRBV7-9,CASSPLGENTGELFF
TRBJ2-4,TRBV7-8,CASSSQKNIQYF
TRBJ1-1,TRBV29-1,CSVVKGHRTEAFF
TRBJ1-6,TRBV27,CASSSNGSPLHF
TRBJ2-2,TRBV9,CASSVIGDAGELFF
TRBJ2-1,TRBV7-9,CASSLVVNYEQFF
TRBJ2-7,TRBV3-1/TRBV3-2,CASSRRQGYEQYF
TRBJ1-5,TRBV6-5,CASSRGGSNQPQHF
TRBJ2-7,TRBV27,CASSSTSGRSYEQYF
TRBJ1-4,TRBV5-1,CASSLVNPTNEKLFF
TRBJ1-5,TRBV27,CASSPRQGARGQPQHF
TRBJ2-7,TRBV5-4,CASSGGLAGSYEQYF
TRBJ2-2,TRBV3-1/TRBV3-2,CASSQDAAGTDELFF
TRBJ1-5,TRBV6-1,CASSEASRNQPQHF
TRBJ2-6,TRBV27,CASSPLAGGPSGANVLTF
TRBJ1-1,TRBV5-1,CASSLGQGVRNTEAFF
TRBJ2-3,TRBV5-4,CASSRPGTLRTDTQYF
TRBJ1-1,TRBV10-3,CAISEFREAFF
TRBJ2-1,TRBV27,CASKRSSGPGNEQFF
TRBJ2-7,TRBV2,CASKVVRELNEQYF
TRBJ2-1,TRBV14,CASSQGKGQGRYSSYNEQFF
TRBJ2-4,TRBV7-2,CASSLGRENIQYF
TRBJ2-7,TRBV10-3,CAISEAANGRSYEQYF
TRBJ2-1,TRBV28,CASRIAGEAFF
TRBJ2-2,TRBV11-2,CASSLVSNTGELFF
TRBJ2-3,TRBV28,CASSHTGWIVNTDTQYF
TRBJ2-2,TRBV7-2,CASSLVPTSGPGELFF
TRBJ1-2,TRBV9,CASSFGEALLTYTF
TRBJ2-3,TRBV28,CASSLAGGLNTQYF
TRBJ2-3,TRBV6-6,CASGLSDTQYF
TRBJ2-2,TRBV15,CATSKPSGGGTGELFF
TRBJ1-2,TRBV6-5,CASGNFRERGYTF
TRBJ1-1,TRBV29-1,CSVGMGQMNTEAFF
TRBJ2-3,TRBV10-3,CAISGAAGGTDTQYF
TRBJ2-2,TRBV2,CASSDRVKELFF
TRBJ1-3,TRBV6-5,CASSRGSSGNTIYF
TRBJ2-7,TRBV4-2,CASSRWGLAGGNLYEQYF
TRBJ1-3,TRBV5-6,CASSLVPDSGNTIYF